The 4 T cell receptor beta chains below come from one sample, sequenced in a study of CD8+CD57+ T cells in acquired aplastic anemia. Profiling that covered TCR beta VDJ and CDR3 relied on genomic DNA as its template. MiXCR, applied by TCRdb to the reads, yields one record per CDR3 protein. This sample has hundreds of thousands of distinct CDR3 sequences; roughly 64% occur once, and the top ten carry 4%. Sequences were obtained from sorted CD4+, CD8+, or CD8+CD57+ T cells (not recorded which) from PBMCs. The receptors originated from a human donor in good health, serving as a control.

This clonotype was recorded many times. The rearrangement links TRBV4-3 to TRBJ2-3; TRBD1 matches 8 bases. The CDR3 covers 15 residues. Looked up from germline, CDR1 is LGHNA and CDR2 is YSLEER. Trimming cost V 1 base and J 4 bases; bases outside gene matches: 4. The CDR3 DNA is TGCGCCAGCAGCCAAGTAGGACAGGGACCAGATACGCAGTATTTT. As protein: CASSQVGQGPDTQYF.

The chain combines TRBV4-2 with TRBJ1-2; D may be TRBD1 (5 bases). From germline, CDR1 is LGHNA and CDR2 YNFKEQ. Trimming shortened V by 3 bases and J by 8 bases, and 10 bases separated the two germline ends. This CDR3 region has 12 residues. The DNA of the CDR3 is TGTGCCAGCAGCCAGACGGGGGGAGGCTACACCTTC. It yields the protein CASSQTGGGYTF.

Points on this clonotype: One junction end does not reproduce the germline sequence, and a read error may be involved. CDR3 coding DNA: TGCAGCGCTACTAGACCCCAAGAGACCCAGTACTTC. It codes for CSATRPQETQYF. This chain uses TRBV20-1 with TRBJ2-5, with TRBD2 as a possible D gene (5 bases). The germline CDR1 and CDR2 sequences are DFQATT and SNEGSKA (reference sequence). This CDR3 is built from 12 residues.

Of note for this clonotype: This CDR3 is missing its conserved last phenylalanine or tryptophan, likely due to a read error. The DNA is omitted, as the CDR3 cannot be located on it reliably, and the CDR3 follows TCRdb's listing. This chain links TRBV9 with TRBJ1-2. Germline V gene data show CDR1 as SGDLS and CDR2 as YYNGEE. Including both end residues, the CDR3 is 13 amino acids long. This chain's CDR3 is CASKLNYEQYFGL.